What follows describes a single T cell receptor (beta chain). The clone's antigen remains unknown. Per-base qualities were not stored, and no clone one base away is much larger. Healthy HIV-negative adults with no recently reported acute infections or vaccinations were included as donors. All donors were Caucasian adults living in Nashville, Tennessee, USA. CD4+ T cells were enriched through magnetic negative selection, after which naive cells were positively selected on CD45RA and the remaining negative fraction served as the memory subset. Blood was obtained by leukapheresis, after which PBMCs were separated by Ficoll-Histopaque density gradient centrifugation and cryopreserved in liquid nitrogen vapor phase. Analytical flow cytometry was used to check the purity and quantity of every magnetically sorted T cell population. From each sorted fraction, genomic DNA was isolated and quantified by UV absorbance on a Nanodrop 2000c.

This sample was taken from a study of shared clonotypes between healthy human individuals (dated by TCRdb to the early 2020s). For context, the study as a whole: Three men and a couple of women, aged 18 to 49 years, made up the cohort. For each donor, CD4 naive and CD4 memory were each given three plates, CD8 naive was given two plates, and CD8 memory was given one plate. To estimate repertoire size and how much clonotypes are shared between individuals, the study performed deep sequencing of blood TCR repertoires from about five healthy adults. To increase sequencing depth and limit assay-specific biases, different laboratories used diverse techniques to prepare libraries and sequence TCR repertoires. Between about 0.94 and 10 billion PBMCs per donor were obtained by leukapheresis.

Results and caveats for the whole study, not just this receptor: Pairwise subsampling led to the expectation that sequencing depth would affect the degree of clonotype sharing among donors. Sampling was limited to blood, and TCR repertoires in tissue likely differ from TCR repertoires in blood. Rarefaction of sorted-subset datasets indicated incomplete sequencing despite the large sequencing depth. Compared with non-shared clonotypes, clonotypes shared by all four sorted-subset donors had higher generation probabilities. Around 5% of naive CD4, 3% to 4% of naive CD8, 2.3% of memory CD4, and around 0.42% of memory CD8 clonotypes were shared across several donors. Naive subsets generally had larger estimated clonotype richness than memory subsets. The genetic and exposure-history diversity represented was limited by the small number of donors.

Using the deep immunoSEQ assay, multiplex PCR amplified TCR CDR3 regions from genomic DNA. Extracted genomic DNA from each cell subset was spread evenly across all wells of several immunoSEQ 96-well plates, with each plate serving as a replicate. For sorted subsets, each replicate PCR was loaded with about 200 ng genomic DNA, equivalent to about 30,000 T cell genomes. Purified libraries were measured with a Qubit 3.0 fluorometer, size-checked on a Bioanalyzer 2100, and measured again with the KAPA Library Quantification kit. Each immunoSEQ 96-well plate was sequenced on its own single-read 150-cycle Illumina NextSeq 550 flow cell. The authors' pipeline ran thus. Because the immunoSEQ output held only junctional sequences and lacked quality scores, the filtering could not match the filtering applied to full-length reads. To assign V/J genes and CDR3, sequences were annotated against IMGT germline references using PyIR, a Python wrapper for IgBLAST v1.9. Any read was removed if the V/J assignment was weak (E-value above 1e-6), the CDR3 was missing, or the read contained stop codons, out-of-frame junctions, or ambiguous translated residues. V3J clonotypes were defined by identical inferred V gene, J gene, and CDR3 amino acid sequence. Percentage overlap between repertoires was computed as shared unique clonotypes divided by the size of the smaller repertoire. Three approaches were used to assess repertoire richness: RTK rarefaction, the Chao1 estimator, and Recon v2.1 estimates of unobserved clonotypes. Generation probabilities were computed with OLGA for all TCRbeta clonotypes obtained by the gDNA method from a few donors. The table comes from immuneACCESS by way of TCRdb, which keeps in-frame sequences with V and J called. Part of the clones is missing from these tables; in studies checked, under half for an unresolved V gene and the rest for unknown reasons. V and J calls plus clone size are reproduced from that table; the DNA served to infer D and trimming. This sample is represented by 2 million to 2.5 million clones; more than 90% of them were singletons. In total, the top ten clones hold roughly 0.13% of the sample.

The CDR3, cysteine through phenylalanine, is 13 amino acids long. Of the read, only the CDR3 DNA is kept; its 39 bases are in frame from base 1. V is shortened by 3 bases, J by 9 bases, and the region joining them spans 14 bases. The germline V gene supplies CDR1 ENHRY and CDR2 SYGVKD. Recombination connected TRBV10-3 to TRBJ1-1; the D gene lacks a confident call. The sequenced sample consisted of naive CD4+ T cells sorted from blood. Reading the label with the study, this specimen's cell subset or site is: CD45RA+ positively selected. The sequence was collected from a man in his late teens or twenties in good health. This receptor has the CDR3 CAISDPNPGKAFF. The bases are TGTGCCATCAGTGACCCCAATCCCGGGAAAGCTTTCTTT.